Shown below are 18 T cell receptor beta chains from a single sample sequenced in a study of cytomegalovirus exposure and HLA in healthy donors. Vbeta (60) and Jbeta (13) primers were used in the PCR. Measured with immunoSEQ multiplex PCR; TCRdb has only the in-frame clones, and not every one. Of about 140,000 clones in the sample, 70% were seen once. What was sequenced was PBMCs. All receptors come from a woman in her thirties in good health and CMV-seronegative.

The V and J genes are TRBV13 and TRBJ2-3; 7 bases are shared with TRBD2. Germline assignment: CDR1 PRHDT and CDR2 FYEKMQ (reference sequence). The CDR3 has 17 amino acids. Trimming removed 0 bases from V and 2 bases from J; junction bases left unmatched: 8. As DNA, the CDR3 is TGTGCCAGCAGCTTAGGACCCAAACTAGCGCTCACAGATACGCAGTATTTT. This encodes CASSLGPKLALTDTQYF. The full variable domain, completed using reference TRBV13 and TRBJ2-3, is AAGVIQSPRHLIKEKRETATLKCYPIPRHDTVYWYQQGPGQDPQFLISFYEKMQSDKGSIPDRFSAQQFSDYHSELNMSSLELGDSALYFCASSLGPKLALTDTQYFGPGTRLTVL.

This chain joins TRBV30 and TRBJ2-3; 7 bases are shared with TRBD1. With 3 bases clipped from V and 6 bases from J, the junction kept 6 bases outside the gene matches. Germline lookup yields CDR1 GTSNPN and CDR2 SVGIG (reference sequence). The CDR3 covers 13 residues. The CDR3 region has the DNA TGTGCCTGGAGGGGACAGTCGGGTGATACGCAGTATTTT. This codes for CAWRGQSGDTQYF.

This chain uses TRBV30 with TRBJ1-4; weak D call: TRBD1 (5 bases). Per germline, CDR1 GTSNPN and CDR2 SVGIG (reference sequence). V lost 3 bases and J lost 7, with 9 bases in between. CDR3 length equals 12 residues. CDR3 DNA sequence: TGTGCCTGGAGCCAGGGAGGTGAAAAACTGTTTTTT. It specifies CAWSQGGEKLFF.

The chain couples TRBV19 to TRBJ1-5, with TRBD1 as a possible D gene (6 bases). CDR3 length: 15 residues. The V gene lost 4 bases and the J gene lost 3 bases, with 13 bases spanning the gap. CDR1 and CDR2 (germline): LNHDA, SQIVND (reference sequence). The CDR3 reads CASSKIQGDNQPQHF. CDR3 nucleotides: TGTGCCAGTAGTAAGATACAGGGAGACAATCAGCCCCAGCATTTT.

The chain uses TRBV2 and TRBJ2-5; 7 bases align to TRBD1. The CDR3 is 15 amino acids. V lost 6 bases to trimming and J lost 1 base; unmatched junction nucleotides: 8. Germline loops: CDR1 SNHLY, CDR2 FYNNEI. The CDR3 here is CASSFQGDIQETQYF. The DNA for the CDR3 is TGTGCCAGCAGCTTCCAGGGGGACATCCAAGAGACCCAGTACTTC.

The CDR3 loop reads CASSILAGSSYNEQFF. CDR3 nucleotides: TGTGCCAGTAGTATCCTGGCAGGGTCTTCCTACAATGAGCAGTTCTTC. The chain recombines TRBV19 with TRBJ2-1; maybe TRBD1 (5 bases). Germline V gene lookup returns CDR1 LNHDA and CDR2 SQIVND (reference sequence). The CDR3 sequence is 16 residues long. With 3 bases removed from V and 1 base from J, the gap between germline ends came to 13 bases.

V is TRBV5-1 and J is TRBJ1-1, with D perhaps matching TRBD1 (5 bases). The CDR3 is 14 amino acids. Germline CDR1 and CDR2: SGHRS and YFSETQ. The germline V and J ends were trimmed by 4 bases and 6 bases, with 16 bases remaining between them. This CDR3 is CASSLGGRSPEAFF. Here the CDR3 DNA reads TGCGCCAGCAGCCTGGGGGGGAGGAGCCCTGAAGCTTTCTTT.

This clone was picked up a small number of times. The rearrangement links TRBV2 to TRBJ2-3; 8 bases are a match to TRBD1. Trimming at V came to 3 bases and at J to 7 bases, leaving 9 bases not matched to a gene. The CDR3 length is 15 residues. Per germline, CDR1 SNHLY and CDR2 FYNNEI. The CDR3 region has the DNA TGTGCCAGCAGTGACGTCGGACAGGGTGGCTATACGCAGTATTTT. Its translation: CASSDVGQGGYTQYF.

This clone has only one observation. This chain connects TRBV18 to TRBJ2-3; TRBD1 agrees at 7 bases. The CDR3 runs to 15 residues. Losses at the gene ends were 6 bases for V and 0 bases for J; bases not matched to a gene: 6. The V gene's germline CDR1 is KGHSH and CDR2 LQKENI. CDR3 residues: CASSRSTGSTDTQYF. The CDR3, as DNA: TGTGCCAGCTCCCGATCGACAGGGAGCACAGATACGCAGTATTTT.

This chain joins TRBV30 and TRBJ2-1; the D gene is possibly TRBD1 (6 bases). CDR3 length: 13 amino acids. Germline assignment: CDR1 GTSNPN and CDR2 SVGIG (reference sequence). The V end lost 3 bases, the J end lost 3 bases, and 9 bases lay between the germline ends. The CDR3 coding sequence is TGTGCCTGGAGCCCAGGGGTCTACAATGAGCAGTTCTTC. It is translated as CAWSPGVYNEQFF.

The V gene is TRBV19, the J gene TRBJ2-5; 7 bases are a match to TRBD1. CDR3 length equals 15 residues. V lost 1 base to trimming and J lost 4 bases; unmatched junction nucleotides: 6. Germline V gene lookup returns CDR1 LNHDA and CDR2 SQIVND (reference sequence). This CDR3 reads CASSIANRGGETQYF. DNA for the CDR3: TGTGCCAGTAGTATAGCCAACAGGGGCGGAGAGACCCAGTACTTC. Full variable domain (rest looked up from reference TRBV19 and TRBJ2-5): DGGITQSPKYLFRKEGQNVTLSCEQNLNHDAMYWYRQDPGQGLRLIYYSQIVNDFQKGDIAEGYSVSREKKESFPLTVTSAQKNPTAFYLCASSIANRGGETQYFGPGTRLLVL.

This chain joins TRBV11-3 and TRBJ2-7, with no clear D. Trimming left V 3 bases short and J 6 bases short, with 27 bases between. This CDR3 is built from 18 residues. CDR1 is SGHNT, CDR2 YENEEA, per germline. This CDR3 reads CASSFARLIECGVSEQYF. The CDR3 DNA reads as TGTGCCAGCAGCTTTGCCCGTTTAATAGAGTGCGGTGTAAGCGAGCAGTACTTC.

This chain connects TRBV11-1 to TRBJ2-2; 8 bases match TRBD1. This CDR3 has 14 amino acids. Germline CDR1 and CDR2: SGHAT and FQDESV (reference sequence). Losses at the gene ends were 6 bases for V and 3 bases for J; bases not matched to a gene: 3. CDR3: CASSYRGDTGELFF. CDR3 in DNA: TGTGCCAGCAGTTACAGGGGGGACACCGGGGAGCTGTTTTTT.

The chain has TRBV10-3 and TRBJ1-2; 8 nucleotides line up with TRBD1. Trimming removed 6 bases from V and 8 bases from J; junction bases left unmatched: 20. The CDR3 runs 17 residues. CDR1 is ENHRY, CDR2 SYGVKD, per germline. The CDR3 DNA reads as TGTGCCATCAGCCTGACAGGGGTAGATAACTGGACCAAAGGCTACACCTTC. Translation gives CAISLTGVDNWTKGYTF.

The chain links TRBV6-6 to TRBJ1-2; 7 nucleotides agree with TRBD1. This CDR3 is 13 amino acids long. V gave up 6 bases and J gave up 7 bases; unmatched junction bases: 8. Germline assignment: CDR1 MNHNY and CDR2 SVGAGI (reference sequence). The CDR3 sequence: CASSPTGSGGYTF. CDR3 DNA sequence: TGTGCCAGCAGCCCGACAGGGAGTGGTGGCTACACCTTC.

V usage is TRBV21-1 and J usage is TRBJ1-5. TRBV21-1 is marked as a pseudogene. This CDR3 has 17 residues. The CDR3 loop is CASWGDLTKYSNQPQHF. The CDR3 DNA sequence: TGTGCCAGTTGGGGGGACCTGACGAAATATAGCAATCAGCCCCAGCATTTT.

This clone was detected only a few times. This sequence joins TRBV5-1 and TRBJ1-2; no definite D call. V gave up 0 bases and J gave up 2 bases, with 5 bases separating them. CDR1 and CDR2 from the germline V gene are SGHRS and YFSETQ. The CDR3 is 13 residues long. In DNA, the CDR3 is TGCGCCAGCAGCTTGGGACAAAACTATGGCTACACCTTC. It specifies CASSLGQNYGYTF.

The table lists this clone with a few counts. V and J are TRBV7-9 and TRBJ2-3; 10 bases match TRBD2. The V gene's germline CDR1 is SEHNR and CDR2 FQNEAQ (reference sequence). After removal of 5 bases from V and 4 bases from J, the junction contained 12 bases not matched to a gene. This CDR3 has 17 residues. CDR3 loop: CASSALTSGRASDTQYF. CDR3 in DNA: TGTGCCAGCAGCGCACTGACCAGCGGGAGGGCCTCAGATACGCAGTATTTT. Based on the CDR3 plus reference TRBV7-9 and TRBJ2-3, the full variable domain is DTGVSQNPRHKITKRGQNVTFRCDPISEHNRLYWYRQTLGQGPEFLTYFQNEAQLEKSRLLSDRFSAERPKGSFSTLEIQRTEQGDSAMYLCASSALTSGRASDTQYFGPGTRLTVL.